Below, 5 T cell receptor beta chains from the same sample are listed, as sequenced in a study of control samples from healthy donors and cancer patients. The table came from immunoSEQ multiplex PCR; TCRdb's copy has only in-frame clones and leaves some out. The sample has around 190,000 clones; approximately 92% are singletons. Sequencing was done on a sample of blood. The origin of the receptors is a man aged 25 to 45 in good health.

The chain is built from TRBV14 and TRBJ2-6; D is unclear. The length of the CDR3 is 17 residues. The germline gives CDR1 SGHDN, CDR2 FVKESK. V was pared by 0 bases and J by 0 bases, with 9 bases between. CDR3 in amino acids: CASSQDYPLSGANVLTF. The CDR3 nucleotides are TGTGCCAGCAGCCAAGATTATCCCCTCTCTGGGGCCAACGTCCTGACTTTC.

This rearrangement joins TRBV6-1 to TRBJ1-6, with D hard to call. The CDR3 consists of 13 residues. Germline CDR1 MNHNS, CDR2 SASEGT. V lost 1 base and J 9 bases, leaving 7 bases between the germline ends. The CDR3 sequence: CASSEVGLSPLHF. CDR3 nucleotides: TGTGCCAGCAGTGAAGTGGGTCTTTCACCCCTCCACTTT.

This chain connects TRBV18 to TRBJ2-3, with TRBD1 identical over 7 bases. Losses at the gene ends were 3 bases for V and 1 base for J; bases not matched to a gene: 4. The CDR3 has 15 residues. Germline values: CDR1 KGHSH, CDR2 LQKENI. CDR3 region: CASSPLTGGTDTQYF. CDR3 bases: TGTGCCAGCTCACCCCTTACAGGGGGCACAGATACGCAGTATTTT.

J is TRBJ1-2 and V is TRBV10-2; maybe TRBD1 (6 bases). This CDR3 has 16 amino acids. Germline CDR1 is WSHSY and CDR2 is SAAADI. V was trimmed by 3 bases and J by 2 bases, leaving 16 bases between them. This chain's CDR3 is CASSDWDKFLNYGYTF. For the CDR3, the DNA is TGCGCCAGCAGTGATTGGGACAAGTTTTTGAACTATGGCTACACCTTC.

This clone was picked up one time. J is TRBJ1-5 and V is TRBV2, with TRBD1 identical over 9 bases. This CDR3 has 14 amino acids. The junction had 5 bases not matched to a gene; V was cut back by 6 bases and J by 5 bases. The germline gives CDR1 SNHLY, CDR2 FYNNEI. CDR3 sequence reads: CASRGTGFDQPQHF. DNA of the CDR3: TGTGCCAGCAGGGGGACAGGGTTCGATCAGCCCCAGCATTTT.